This record concerns one TCR beta chain sequence. Germline CDR1 is KGHSH and CDR2 is LQKENI. The CDR3 length is 15 residues. V dropped 2 bases and J dropped 0; count of bases not matched to a gene: 2. The sample comes from a study of blood T cell repertoires in COVID-19. Only in-frame clones appear in the TCRdb table, and some are missing; sequencing was by immunoSEQ multiplex PCR. The data show 150,000 to 200,000 clones, with roughly 87% seen just once and around 2% held by the top ten. Material for sequencing was PBMCs or T cells enriched from blood (not recorded which). The clonotype originates from a woman between 25 and 40 years old who had recovered from COVID-19. The J gene is TRBJ2-3, the V gene TRBV18, with 7 bases that match TRBD1. In nucleotides, the CDR3 is TGTGCCAGCTCACCAAGACAGGGAAGCACAGATACGCAGTATTTT. This sequence encodes CASSPRQGSTDTQYF.